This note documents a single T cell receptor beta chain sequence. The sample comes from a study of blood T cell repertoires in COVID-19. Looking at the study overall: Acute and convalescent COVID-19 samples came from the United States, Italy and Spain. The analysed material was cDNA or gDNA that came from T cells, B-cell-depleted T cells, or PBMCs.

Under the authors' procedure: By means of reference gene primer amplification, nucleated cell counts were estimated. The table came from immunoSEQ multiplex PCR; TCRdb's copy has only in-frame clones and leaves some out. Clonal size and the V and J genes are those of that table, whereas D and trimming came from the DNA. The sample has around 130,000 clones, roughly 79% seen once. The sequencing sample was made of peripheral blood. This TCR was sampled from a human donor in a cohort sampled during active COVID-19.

CDR3 residues: CASSPGGKGGYSNQPQHF. The CDR3 nucleotides read TGCGCCAGCAGCCCGGGTGGAAAGGGGGGGTATAGCAATCAGCCCCAGCATTTT. The chain uses TRBV5-1 and TRBJ1-5; D might be TRBD1 (6 bases). The germline gives CDR1 SGHRS, CDR2 YFSETQ. The CDR3 loop spans 18 amino acids. Trimming shortened V by 4 bases and J by 0 bases, and 20 bases separated the two germline ends.